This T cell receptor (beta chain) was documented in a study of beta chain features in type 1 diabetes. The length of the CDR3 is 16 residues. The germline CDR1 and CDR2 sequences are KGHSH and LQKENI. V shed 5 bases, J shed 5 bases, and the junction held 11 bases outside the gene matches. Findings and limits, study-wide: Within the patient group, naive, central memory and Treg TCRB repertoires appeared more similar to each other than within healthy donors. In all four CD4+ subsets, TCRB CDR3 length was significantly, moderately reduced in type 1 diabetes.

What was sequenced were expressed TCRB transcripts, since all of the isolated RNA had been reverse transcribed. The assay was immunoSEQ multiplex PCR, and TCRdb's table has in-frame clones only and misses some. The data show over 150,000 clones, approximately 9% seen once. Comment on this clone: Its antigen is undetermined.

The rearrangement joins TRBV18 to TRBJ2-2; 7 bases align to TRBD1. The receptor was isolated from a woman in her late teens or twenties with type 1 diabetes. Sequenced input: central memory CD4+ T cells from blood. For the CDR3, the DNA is TGTGCCAGCTCATACGGACAAGGGGGCAGGACCGGGGAGCTGTTTTTT. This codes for CASSYGQGGRTGELFF.